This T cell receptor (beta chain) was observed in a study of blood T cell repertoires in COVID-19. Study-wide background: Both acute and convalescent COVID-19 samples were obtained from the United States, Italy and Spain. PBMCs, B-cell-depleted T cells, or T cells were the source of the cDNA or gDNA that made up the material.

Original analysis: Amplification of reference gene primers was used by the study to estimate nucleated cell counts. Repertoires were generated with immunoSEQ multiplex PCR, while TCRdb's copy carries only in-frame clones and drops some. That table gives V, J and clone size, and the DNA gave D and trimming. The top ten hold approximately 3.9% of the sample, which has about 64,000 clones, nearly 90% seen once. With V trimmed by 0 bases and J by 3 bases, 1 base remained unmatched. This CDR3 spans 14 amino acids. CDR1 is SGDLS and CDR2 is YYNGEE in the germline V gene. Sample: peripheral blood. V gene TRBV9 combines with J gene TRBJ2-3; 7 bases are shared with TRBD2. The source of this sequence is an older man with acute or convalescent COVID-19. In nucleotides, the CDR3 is TGTGCCAGCAGCGTAGCAGCGGGAACAGATACGCAGTATTTT. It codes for CASSVAAGTDTQYF.